A selection of T cell receptor beta chains follows, all from one sample in a study of PD-L1 blockade in urothelial cancer. Profiling relied on immunoSEQ multiplex PCR, and the TCRdb table lists in-frame clones only, not all of them. The sample comprises roughly 52,000 clones, around four fifths of which are singletons, and 1% to 1.5% rests with the top ten. This specimen was PBMCs, taken around atezolizumab (anti-PD-L1) treatment. The receptors derive from a man aged 50-60 years with urothelial cancer. Both conserved end residues are trimmed from each CDR3.

v_call: TRBV10-2; cdr3_aa: ASAGDRVTDTQY
v_call: TRBV27; cdr3_aa: ASSLREGSGYT
v_call: TRBV5-4; cdr3_aa: ASSPPSTEPYGYT
v_call: TRBV7-9; cdr3_aa: ASSLKGVGGARDNEQF
v_call: TRBV11-3; cdr3_aa: ASSLSGVYTGELF
v_call: TRBV9; cdr3_aa: ASSVDPVGRDGYT
v_call: TRBV2; cdr3_aa: AGGEDRATTDTQY
v_call: TRBV19; cdr3_aa: ASSIESTGGQPQH
v_call: TRBV11-3; cdr3_aa: ASSSVGLSNEQF
v_call: TRBV27; cdr3_aa: ASSATRDSQFYGYT
v_call: TRBV12-5; cdr3_aa: ASGPQGDTQY
v_call: TRBV27; cdr3_aa: ASAGGLYEQY
v_call: TRBV4-3; cdr3_aa: ASSQGLAGGDTQY
v_call: TRBV27; cdr3_aa: ASSLWDSPSNLY
v_call: TRBV14; cdr3_aa: ASSQGLVHEQY
v_call: TRBV7-6; cdr3_aa: ASSPTGTGHHEQY
v_call: TRBV12-5; cdr3_aa: ASGLRPGLAPIHTNYEQY
v_call: TRBV19; cdr3_aa: ASRSQGNGNQPQH
v_call: TRBV7-6; cdr3_aa: ASSLVEGVSYEQY
v_call: TRBV6-6; cdr3_aa: ASSYSPGTNTGELF
v_call: TRBV27; cdr3_aa: ASSSTGLLSYEQY
v_call: TRBV7-2; cdr3_aa: ASSLAGGITGELF
v_call: TRBV7-2; cdr3_aa: ASSRDRGADTQY
v_call: TRBV6-1; cdr3_aa: ASSEVERGVGDQY
v_call: TRBV10-1; cdr3_aa: ASSESDRLFSGNTIY